This entry lists 20 T cell receptor beta chains sequenced from one sample in a study of blood T cell repertoires in COVID-19. This table comes from immunoSEQ multiplex PCR, and its TCRdb copy is limited to in-frame clones, with some not included. This sample has around 360,000 clones, with 87% found just once. The sequenced sample consisted of PBMCs or T cells enriched from blood (not recorded which). These receptors were obtained from a woman aged 25 to 39 who had recovered from COVID-19.

The chain links TRBV29-1 to TRBJ2-7; possible D gene TRBD1, 6 bases. The CDR3 has 15 amino acids. Between the trimmed V and J ends, which lost 0 bases and 6 bases, there was a span of 18 bases. The V gene's germline CDR1 is SQVTM and CDR2 ANQGSEA. CDR3 nucleotides: TGCAGCGTTGAAGAGAGGTACCAGGGGCCCCCCGAGCAGTACTTC. Translated: CSVEERYQGPPEQYF.

The genes are TRBV7-2 and TRBJ1-2; D may be TRBD1 (6 bases). Trimming cost V 0 bases and J 7 bases, with 12 bases left between them. CDR1 is SGHTA and CDR2 is FQGNSA in the germline V gene. The CDR3 contains 14 residues. This chain's CDR3 is CASSLAGGLSGYTF. The CDR3 bases are TGTGCCAGCAGCTTAGCGGGGGGGCTTTCTGGCTACACCTTC.

The chain uses TRBV10-3 and TRBJ2-5, with TRBD2 as a possible D gene (6 bases). This CDR3 is 14 amino acids long. Deletions cut 0 bases from V and 5 bases from J, with 10 bases between. CDR1 ENHRY and CDR2 SYGVKD come from the germline V gene. CDR3 amino acids: CAISESGGSETQYF. The CDR3 DNA is TGTGCCATCAGTGAGTCGGGAGGTTCGGAGACCCAGTACTTC.

The chain links TRBV7-8 to TRBJ2-1, with 11 bases fitting TRBD2. There are 17 residues in the CDR3. The germline CDR1 and CDR2 sequences are SGHVS and FQNEAQ. After removal of 1 base from V and 7 bases from J, the junction contained 9 bases not matched to a gene. CDR3 protein: CASSLEVPGLAGNEQFF. The CDR3 DNA reads TGTGCCAGCAGCTTAGAAGTCCCCGGACTAGCGGGTAATGAGCAGTTCTTC.

V gene TRBV3-1 (or the pseudogene TRBV3-2) combines with J gene TRBJ1-2, with D possibly TRBD1 on 5 matching bases. Germline V gene sequence: CDR1 LGHDT, CDR2 YNNKEL (reference sequence). The length of the CDR3 is 15 residues. Trimming removed 3 bases from V and 2 bases from J, with 13 bases in between. The CDR3 is CASSQGGKPNYGYTF. The CDR3, as DNA: TGTGCCAGCAGCCAGGGGGGGAAACCGAACTATGGCTACACCTTC.

V is TRBV20-1 and J is TRBJ2-5; a weak D match, TRBD1 (5 bases). The V end was cut by 3 bases, the J end by 4 bases, with 9 bases between. The CDR3 extends over 12 amino acids. Germline-derived CDR1 and CDR2 are DFQATT and SNEGSKA (reference sequence). In DNA form, the CDR3 reads TGCAGTGCTAGTGGGGCTGGAGAGACCCAGTACTTC. Its translation is CSASGAGETQYF.

The chain employs TRBV7-9 and TRBJ2-2, with TRBD1 identical over 8 bases. There are 15 residues in the CDR3. Germline V gene lookup returns CDR1 SEHNR and CDR2 FQNEAQ (reference sequence). The J segment lost 6 bases and the V segment lost 5 bases, leaving 8 bases of the junction unmatched. The CDR3 coding sequence is TGTGCCAGCAGCCCCCGGACAGGGACAGCCGGGGAGCTGTTTTTT. Its protein is CASSPRTGTAGELFF.

CDR3 protein: CSARLLDGYTF. The CDR3 coding sequence is TGCAGTGCTAGACTACTGGATGGCTACACCTTC. The chain employs TRBV20-1 and TRBJ1-2; no definite D call. The germline V gene has CDR1 DFQATT and CDR2 SNEGSKA (reference sequence). V was shortened by 2 bases and J by 6 bases, with 7 bases between the two germline ends. This CDR3 region has 11 residues.

This chain connects TRBV13 to TRBJ2-7, with TRBD2 matching 9 bases. V gave up 1 base and J gave up 0 bases; unmatched junction bases: 7. The CDR3 sequence is 17 residues long. CDR1 PRHDT and CDR2 FYEKMQ come from the germline V gene (reference sequence). The CDR3: CASSLVSSGVSSYEQYF. The CDR3 nucleotides are TGTGCCAGCAGCTTAGTGTCTAGCGGGGTAAGCTCCTACGAGCAGTACTTC.

The rearrangement joins TRBV18 to TRBJ1-1; D is unresolved. Trimming removed 8 bases at V and 0 bases at J, with 13 bases between. The CDR3 runs to 14 residues. The V gene's germline CDR1 is KGHSH and CDR2 LQKENI. The CDR3 coding sequence is TGTGCCAGCAACGGTCAGACTATGAACACTGAAGCTTTCTTT. This translates into CASNGQTMNTEAFF.

The chain employs TRBV6-4 and TRBJ2-1; the D gene is possibly TRBD1 (5 bases). This CDR3 is built from 13 residues. Germline V CDR1 and CDR2: MRHNA, SNTAGT. With 3 bases removed from V and 9 bases from J, the gap between germline ends came to 12 bases. CDR3 sequence reads: CASSDQGNGEQFF. CDR3 sequence (DNA): TGTGCCAGCAGTGATCAGGGTAACGGTGAGCAGTTCTTC.

This chain connects TRBV11-2 to TRBJ2-5; 9 nucleotides line up with TRBD2. J lost 5 bases, V lost 4 bases, and 11 bases had no gene match. The CDR3 totals 16 residues. Germline V gene data show CDR1 as SGHAT and CDR2 as FQNNGV. The CDR3 nucleotides read TGTGCCAGCAGCTCCAAAAGCGCGGGGGGGTGGGAGACCCAGTACTTC. Translating it yields CASSSKSAGGWETQYF.

The chain uses TRBV4-1 and TRBJ2-6; 7 bases fit TRBD2. Trimming cost V 0 bases and J 0 bases; bases outside gene matches: 5. This CDR3 has 18 amino acids. The germline V gene has CDR1 MGHRA and CDR2 YSYEKL. CDR3 loop: CASSQEKGRGSGANVLTF. Here the CDR3 DNA reads TGCGCCAGCAGCCAAGAGAAGGGGAGGGGCTCTGGGGCCAACGTCCTGACTTTC.

About this clone: This may be a read error: a much more frequent sequence differs by one nucleotide. The chain couples TRBV7-9 to TRBJ1-1, with no clear D. The CDR3 contains 13 residues. Germline loops: CDR1 SEHNR, CDR2 FQNEAQ (reference sequence). V was trimmed by 3 bases and J by 1 base, leaving 6 bases between them. The CDR3 reads CASSFPENTEAFF. The CDR3 region has the DNA TGTGCCAGCAGCTTCCCAGAGAACACTGAAGCTTTCTTT.

The chain joins TRBV5-1 to TRBJ2-2; 7 bases are a match to TRBD2. The CDR3 contains 17 residues. Germline trimming cut 0 bases from V and 5 bases from J; bases unmatched to any gene: 10. Germline CDR1 is SGHRS and CDR2 is YFSETQ. The chain's CDR3 is CASSLAPSGGVTGELFF. CDR3 in DNA: TGCGCCAGCAGCTTGGCGCCTAGCGGAGGGGTAACCGGGGAGCTGTTTTTT.

With regard to this clone: The sample carries other DNA sequences with the same CDR3. The chain has TRBV27 and TRBJ1-6, with D perhaps matching TRBD1 (5 bases). CDR3 size: 14 residues. V dropped 5 bases and J dropped 4 bases, with 9 bases sitting between them. Germline assignment: CDR1 MNHEY and CDR2 SMNVEV (reference sequence). CDR3: CASSPQGYNSPLHF. In DNA, the CDR3 is TGTGCCAGCAGTCCGCAGGGTTATAATTCACCCCTCCACTTT.

This chain joins TRBV12-3 or TRBV12-4 and TRBJ2-1; 8 bases map to TRBD1. The CDR3 is 13 amino acids. V trimming: 6 bases; J trimming: 7 bases; junction bases outside the gene matches: 5. DNA for the CDR3: TGTGCCAGCAGCCCAGACAGGGGAAATGAGCAGTTCTTC. Translation: CASSPDRGNEQFF.

J is TRBJ1-2 and V is TRBV28; 8 bases fit TRBD1. The CDR3 has 15 residues. Germline V gene data show CDR1 as MDHEN and CDR2 as SYDVKM. J lost 5 bases, V lost 2 bases, and 7 bases had no gene match. CDR3 sequence reads: CASSLSSTGEYGYTF. As DNA, the CDR3 is TGTGCCAGCAGTTTAAGCTCGACAGGGGAGTATGGCTACACCTTC.

The chain has TRBV2 and TRBJ2-5; the match to TRBD2 covers 12 bases. The CDR3 runs 14 residues. J lost 6 bases, V lost 10 bases, and 9 bases had no gene match. Germline CDR1 and CDR2: SNHLY and FYNNEI. The CDR3 spells CATAPSGGGKTQYF. CDR3 DNA sequence: TGTGCCACAGCCCCTAGCGGGGGGGGGAAGACCCAGTACTTC. The full variable domain, rest sourced from reference TRBV2 and TRBJ2-5, is EPEVTQTPSHQVTQMGQEVILRCVPISNHLYFYWYRQILGQKVEFLVSFYNNEISEKSEIFDDQFSVERPDGSNFTLKIRSTKLEDSAMYFCATAPSGGGKTQYFGPGTRLLVL.

The chain joins TRBV28 to TRBJ2-5, with TRBD2 matching 7 bases. The CDR3 runs 15 residues. From germline, CDR1 is MDHEN and CDR2 SYDVKM. Unmatched junction bases numbered 15, after V lost 11 bases and J lost 3 bases. The CDR3 DNA is TGTGCCGCAGGTCTAACGGTAGCGGGCAAAGAGACCCAGTACTTC. Encoded protein: CAAGLTVAGKETQYF.